This T cell receptor beta chain was identified in a study of PD-L1 blockade in urothelial cancer. Study context: Male sex and bladder-origin urothelial cancer characterized most of the roughly 29 patients. Blood analyses occurred 3 weeks (second dose) and 6 weeks post treatment start.

Regarding time point: pretreatment peripheral blood. What went into each PCR as a spike was synthetic TCR analog templates. Profiled with immunoSEQ multiplex PCR; TCRdb holds only in-frame clones, not every one. Found here are 85,000 to 90,000 clones, roughly 84% of them singletons; the top ten hold about 15%. The sequenced sample was PBMCs, obtained around atezolizumab (anti-PD-L1) treatment. The TCR comes from a man between 60 and 70 years old with urothelial cancer.

The CDR3 loop reads CASSRQAFDTQYF. In DNA, the CDR3 is TGTGCCAGTAGTAGACAGGCGTTTGATACGCAGTATTTT. This sequence joins TRBV19 and TRBJ2-3; tentatively, D is TRBD1 (6 bases). Trimming removed 4 bases from V and 6 bases from J, with 11 bases in between. The germline gives CDR1 LNHDA, CDR2 SQIVND (reference sequence). This CDR3 has 13 amino acids. The complete variable domain, with remaining parts taken from reference TRBV19 and TRBJ2-3, reads DGGITQSPKYLFRKEGQNVTLSCEQNLNHDAMYWYRQDPGQGLRLIYYSQIVNDFQKGDIAEGYSVSREKKESFPLTVTSAQKNPTAFYLCASSRQAFDTQYFGPGTRLTVL.